This passage covers 2 T cell receptor beta chains from one sample sequenced in a study of T cells in Graves' hyperthyroidism and ophthalmopathy (dated by TCRdb to between 2017 and 2020). The protocol used for the library was multiplex PCR. The sequencer was an Illumina HiSeq 2000. Amplification of TCR beta CDR3 regions was carried out from RNA transcripts. The TCR CDR3 was subjected to a first round of RT-PCR using the HTBI primer set and the Qiagen OneStep RT-PCR kit. The public reads were quality trimmed at Q25 with fastp and then assembled into clones with MiXCR by TCRdb, keeping productive beta chains. Merged by CDR3 protein, the rows form single entries marked with the most common genes and DNA. Counted in this sample were under 200,000 distinct CDR3 sequences; 9.4% of them appeared once. Of the sample, roughly a fifth falls within the top ten clones. The sequenced sample consisted of blood. These receptors all come from a woman under 30 with Graves' hyperthyroidism that later progressed to Graves' ophthalmopathy.

This clonotype was observed at least ten times. The chain uses TRBV25-1 and TRBJ2-2; D is unclear. Trimming left V 3 bases short and J 2 bases short, with 13 bases between. CDR1 is MGHDK and CDR2 is SYGVNS in the germline V gene. CDR3 size: 16 residues. In DNA, the CDR3 is TGTGCCAGCAGTGAGTCGGTGACCTACAACACCGGGGAGCTGTTTTTT. It encodes CASSESVTYNTGELFF.

This clonotype has a count of ten or more. The chain links TRBV20-1 to TRBJ2-3; 11 bases match TRBD2. Trimming cost V 5 bases and J 0 bases; bases outside gene matches: 1. The CDR3 sequence is 14 residues long. CDR1 and CDR2 from the germline V gene are DFQATT and SNEGSKA (reference sequence). In DNA, the CDR3 is TGCAGTGCTCTAGCGGGGGGAAGCACAGATACGCAGTATTTT. Translating it yields CSALAGGSTDTQYF.